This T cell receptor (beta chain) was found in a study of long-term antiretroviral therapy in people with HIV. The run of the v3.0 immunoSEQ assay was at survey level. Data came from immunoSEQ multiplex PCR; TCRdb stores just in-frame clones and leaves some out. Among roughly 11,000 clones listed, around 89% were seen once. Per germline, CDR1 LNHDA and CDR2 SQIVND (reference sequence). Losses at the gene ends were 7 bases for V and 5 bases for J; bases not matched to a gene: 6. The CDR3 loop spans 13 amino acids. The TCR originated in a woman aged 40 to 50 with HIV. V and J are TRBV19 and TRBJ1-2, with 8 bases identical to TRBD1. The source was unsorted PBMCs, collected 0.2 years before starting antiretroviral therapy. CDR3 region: CASTPDRGYGYTF. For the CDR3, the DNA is TGTGCCAGTACGCCTGACAGGGGATATGGCTACACCTTC.